The rows below give T cell receptor beta chains drawn from one sample of a study of blood T cell repertoires in COVID-19. Assay used: immunoSEQ multiplex PCR; TCRdb lists only in-frame clones, some missing. The sample includes more than 300,000 clones, around nine tenths of them seen just once. The sample comprised peripheral blood. These receptor sequences come from a woman aged 70-85 years with COVID-19, enrolled during active disease. Each CDR3 is given with its conserved first and last residue. Fields, in order: D gene, J gene, V gene, CDR3 protein, CDR3 DNA. D genes are given only for firm matches.

>TRBD2|TRBJ2-3|TRBV7-2
CASSLYLAGVTDTQYF
TGTGCCAGCAGCTTATACCTAGCGGGGGTCACAGATACGCAGTATTTT
>-|TRBJ2-1|TRBV3-1/TRBV3-2
CASSQYAGALNEQFF
TGTGCCAGCAGCCAATACGCAGGGGCGTTAAATGAGCAGTTCTTC
>-|TRBJ1-1|TRBV7-2
CASSREMVGRDTEAFF
TGTGCCAGCAGCCGTGAAATGGTAGGGCGGGACACTGAAGCTTTCTTT
>TRBD1|TRBJ1-6|TRBV5-1
CASSLAGQESPLHF
TGCGCCAGCAGCTTGGCAGGACAGGAGTCACCCCTCCACTTT
>-|TRBJ1-2|TRBV3-1/TRBV3-2
CASSQEVTGFRNYGYTF
TGTGCCAGCAGCCAAGAGGTCACAGGGTTCCGAAACTATGGCTACACCTTC
>-|TRBJ1-4|TRBV7-2
CASSLAEEKLFF
TGTGCCAGCAGCTTAGCGGAGGAAAAACTGTTTTTT
>TRBD1|TRBJ1-2|TRBV7-2
CASSLGYPRTGGANYGYTF
TGTGCCAGCAGCTTAGGATATCCAAGGACAGGGGGCGCCAACTATGGCTACACCTTC
>-|TRBJ2-1|TRBV9
CASSVGRLDEQFF
TGTGCCAGCAGCGTGGGGAGACTGGATGAGCAGTTCTTC
>-|TRBJ2-7|TRBV6-1
CASSEAGSLYEQYF
TGTGCCAGCAGTGAAGCAGGGAGTCTCTACGAGCAGTACTTC
>-|TRBJ2-3|TRBV19
CASSIGQTTTDTQYF
TGTGCCAGTAGTATCGGACAGACCACCACAGATACGCAGTATTTT
>-|TRBJ2-1|TRBV6-2/TRBV6-3
CASSYSLGTPSSYNEQFF
TGTGCCAGCAGTTATAGCCTTGGGACACCGAGCTCCTACAATGAGCAGTTCTTC
>TRBD1|TRBJ1-2|TRBV27
CASSLSGQHYGYTF
TGTGCCAGCAGTTTATCGGGACAGCACTATGGCTACACCTTC
>-|TRBJ2-2|TRBV6-5
CASSYEGPLFTGELFF
TGTGCCAGCAGTTACGAGGGTCCCCTTTTTACCGGGGAGCTGTTTTTT
>-|TRBJ2-5|TRBV2
CASSEEGGRETQYF
TGTGCCAGCAGTGAAGAGGGTGGGAGAGAGACCCAGTACTTC
>-|TRBJ2-3|TRBV5-1
CASSSGAGVDTQYF
TGCGCCAGCAGCTCGGGGGCGGGAGTAGATACGCAGTATTTT
>-|TRBJ1-6|TRBV5-8
CASSLSGLWNSPLHF
TGTGCCAGCAGCTTGTCTGGGCTGTGGAATTCACCCCTCCACTTT
>-|TRBJ2-5|TRBV18
CASSPLRQQETQYF
TGTGCCAGCTCACCACTTAGACAGCAAGAGACCCAGTACTTC
>TRBD1|TRBJ2-7|TRBV6-6
CASTAGTGVPKQYF
TGTGCCAGCACCGCCGGGACAGGGGTTCCCAAGCAGTACTTC